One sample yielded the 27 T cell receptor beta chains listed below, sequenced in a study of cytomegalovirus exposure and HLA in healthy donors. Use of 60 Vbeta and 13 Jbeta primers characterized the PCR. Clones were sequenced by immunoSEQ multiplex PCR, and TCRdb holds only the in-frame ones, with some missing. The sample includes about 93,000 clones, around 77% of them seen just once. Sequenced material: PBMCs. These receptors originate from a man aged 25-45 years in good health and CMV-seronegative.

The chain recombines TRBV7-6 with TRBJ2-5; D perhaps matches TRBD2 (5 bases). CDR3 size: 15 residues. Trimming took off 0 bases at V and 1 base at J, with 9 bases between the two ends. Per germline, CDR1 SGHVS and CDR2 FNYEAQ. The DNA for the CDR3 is TGTGCCAGCAGCTTAGCTGTGACTACCCAAGAGACCCAGTACTTC. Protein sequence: CASSLAVTTQETQYF.

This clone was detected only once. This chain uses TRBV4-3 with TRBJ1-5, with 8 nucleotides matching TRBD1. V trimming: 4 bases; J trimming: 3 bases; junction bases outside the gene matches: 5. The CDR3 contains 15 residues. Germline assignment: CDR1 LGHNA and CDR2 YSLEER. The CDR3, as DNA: TGCGCCAGCAGCCGCGACAGGGGAATCAATCAGCCCCAGCATTTT. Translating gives CASSRDRGINQPQHF.

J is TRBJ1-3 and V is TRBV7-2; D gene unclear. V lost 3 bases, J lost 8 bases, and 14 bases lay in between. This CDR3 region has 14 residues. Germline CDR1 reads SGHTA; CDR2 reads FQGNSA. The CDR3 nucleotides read TGTGCCAGCAGCTTCCGAGAGGAGATCGACACCATATATTTT. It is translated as CASSFREEIDTIYF.

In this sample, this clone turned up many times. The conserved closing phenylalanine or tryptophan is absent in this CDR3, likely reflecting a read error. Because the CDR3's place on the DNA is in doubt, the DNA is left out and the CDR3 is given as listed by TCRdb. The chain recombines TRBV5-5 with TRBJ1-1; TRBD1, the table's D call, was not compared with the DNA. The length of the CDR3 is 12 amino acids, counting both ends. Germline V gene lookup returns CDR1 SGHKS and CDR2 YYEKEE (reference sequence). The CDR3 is CASSLDRGPRAL.

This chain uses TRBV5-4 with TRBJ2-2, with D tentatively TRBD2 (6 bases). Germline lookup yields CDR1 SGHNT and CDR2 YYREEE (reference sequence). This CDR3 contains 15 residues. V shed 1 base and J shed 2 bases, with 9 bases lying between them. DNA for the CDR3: TGTGCCAGCAGCTTGATTAGCGGTAACACCGGGGAGCTGTTTTTT. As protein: CASSLISGNTGELFF.

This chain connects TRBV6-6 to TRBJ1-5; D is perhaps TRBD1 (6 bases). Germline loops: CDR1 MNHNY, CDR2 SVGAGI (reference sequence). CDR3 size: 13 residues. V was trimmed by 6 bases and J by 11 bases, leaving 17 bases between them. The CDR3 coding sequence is TGTGCCAGCAGCCAGGGGTCGCGTCGGGCCCAGCATTTT. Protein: CASSQGSRRAQHF.

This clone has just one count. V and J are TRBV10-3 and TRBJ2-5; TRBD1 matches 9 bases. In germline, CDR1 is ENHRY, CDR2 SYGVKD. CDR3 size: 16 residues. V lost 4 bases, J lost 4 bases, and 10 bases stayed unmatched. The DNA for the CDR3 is TGTGCCATCAGTGGTCCGGGGACAGGGCGTAGAGAGACCCAGTACTTC. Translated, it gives CAISGPGTGRRETQYF.

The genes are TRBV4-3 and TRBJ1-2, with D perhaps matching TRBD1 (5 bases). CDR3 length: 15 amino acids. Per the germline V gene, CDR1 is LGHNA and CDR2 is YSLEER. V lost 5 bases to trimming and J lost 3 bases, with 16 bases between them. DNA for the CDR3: TGCGCCAGCAGCGAAGGGGCTCAGGGCGACTATGGCTACACCTTC. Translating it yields CASSEGAQGDYGYTF.

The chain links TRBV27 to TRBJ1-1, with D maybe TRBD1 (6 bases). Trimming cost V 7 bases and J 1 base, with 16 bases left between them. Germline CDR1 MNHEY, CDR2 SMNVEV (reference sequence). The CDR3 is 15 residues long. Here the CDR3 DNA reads TGTGCCAGCATTATGTCAGCGGGGGCGAACACTGAAGCTTTCTTT. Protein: CASIMSAGANTEAFF.

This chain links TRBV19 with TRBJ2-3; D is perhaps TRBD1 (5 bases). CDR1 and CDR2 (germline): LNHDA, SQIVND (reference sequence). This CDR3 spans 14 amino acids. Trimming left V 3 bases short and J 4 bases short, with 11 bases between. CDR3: CASSIGREADTQYF. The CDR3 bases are TGTGCCAGTAGTATCGGCAGGGAAGCAGATACGCAGTATTTT.

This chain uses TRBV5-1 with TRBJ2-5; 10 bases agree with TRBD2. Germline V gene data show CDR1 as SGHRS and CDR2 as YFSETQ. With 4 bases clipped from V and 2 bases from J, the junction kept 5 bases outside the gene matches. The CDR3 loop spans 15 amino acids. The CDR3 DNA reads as TGCGCCAGCAGCCCATGGACTAGCGGACAAGAGACCCAGTACTTC. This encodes CASSPWTSGQETQYF.

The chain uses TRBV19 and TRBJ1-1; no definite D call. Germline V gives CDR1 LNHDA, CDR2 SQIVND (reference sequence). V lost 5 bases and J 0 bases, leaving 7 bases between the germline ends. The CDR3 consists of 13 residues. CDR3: CASSWGVNTEAFF. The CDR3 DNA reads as TGTGCCAGTAGTTGGGGAGTGAACACTGAAGCTTTCTTT.

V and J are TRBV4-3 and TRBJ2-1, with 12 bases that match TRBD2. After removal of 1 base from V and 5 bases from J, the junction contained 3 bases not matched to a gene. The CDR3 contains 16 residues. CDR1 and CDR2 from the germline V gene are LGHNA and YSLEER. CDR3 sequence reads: CASSQALAGGHNEQFF. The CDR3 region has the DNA TGCGCCAGCAGCCAAGCACTAGCGGGGGGCCACAATGAGCAGTTCTTC.

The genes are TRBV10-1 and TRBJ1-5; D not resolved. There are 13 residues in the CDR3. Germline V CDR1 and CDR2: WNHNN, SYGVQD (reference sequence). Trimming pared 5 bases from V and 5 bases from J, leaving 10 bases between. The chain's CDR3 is CASSTGRDQPQHF. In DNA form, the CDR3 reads TGCGCCAGCAGTACTGGGAGGGATCAGCCCCAGCATTTT.

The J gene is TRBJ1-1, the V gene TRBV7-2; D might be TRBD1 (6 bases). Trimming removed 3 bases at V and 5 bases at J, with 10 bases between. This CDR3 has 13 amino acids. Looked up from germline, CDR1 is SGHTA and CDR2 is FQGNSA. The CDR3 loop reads CASSFDTGTEAFF. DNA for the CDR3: TGTGCCAGCAGCTTCGACACAGGGACTGAAGCTTTCTTT.

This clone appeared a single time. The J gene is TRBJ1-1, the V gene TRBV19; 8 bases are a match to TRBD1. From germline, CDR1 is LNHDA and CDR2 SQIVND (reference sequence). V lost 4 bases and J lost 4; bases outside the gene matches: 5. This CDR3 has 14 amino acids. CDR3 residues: CASSRTGTFTEAFF. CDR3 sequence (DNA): TGTGCCAGTAGTAGGACAGGGACGTTCACTGAAGCTTTCTTT.

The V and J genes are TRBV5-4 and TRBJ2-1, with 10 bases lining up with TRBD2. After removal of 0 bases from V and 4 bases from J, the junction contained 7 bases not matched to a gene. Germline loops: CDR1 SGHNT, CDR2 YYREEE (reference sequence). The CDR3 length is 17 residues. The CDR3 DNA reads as TGTGCCAGCAGCTTGGGGAGCGGGGGGGCTTTATACAATGAGCAGTTCTTC. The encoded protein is CASSLGSGGALYNEQFF.

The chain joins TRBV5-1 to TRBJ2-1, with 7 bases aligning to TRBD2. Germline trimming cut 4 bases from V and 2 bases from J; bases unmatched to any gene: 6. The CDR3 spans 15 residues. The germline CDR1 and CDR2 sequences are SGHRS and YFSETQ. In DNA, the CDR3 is TGCGCCAGCAGCCCCAGCGGGATTACCTACAATGAGCAGTTCTTC. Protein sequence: CASSPSGITYNEQFF.

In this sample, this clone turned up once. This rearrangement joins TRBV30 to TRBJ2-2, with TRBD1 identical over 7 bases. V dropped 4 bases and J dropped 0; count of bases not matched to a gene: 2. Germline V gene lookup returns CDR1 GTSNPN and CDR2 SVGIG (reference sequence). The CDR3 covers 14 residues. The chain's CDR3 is CAWTDRANTGELFF. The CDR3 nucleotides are TGTGCCTGGACCGACAGGGCGAACACCGGGGAGCTGTTTTTT.

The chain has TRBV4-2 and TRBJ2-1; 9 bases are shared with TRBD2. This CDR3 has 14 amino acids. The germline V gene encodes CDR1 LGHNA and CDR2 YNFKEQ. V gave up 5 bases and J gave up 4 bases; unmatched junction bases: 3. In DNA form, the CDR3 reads TGTGCCAGCAGCGCTAGCGGGACTTACAATGAGCAGTTCTTC. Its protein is CASSASGTYNEQFF.

The DNA of the CDR3 is TGTGCCAGCAGTGATCGGGACACAAATCAGCCCCAGCATTTT. It specifies CASSDRDTNQPQHF. V is TRBV25-1 and J is TRBJ1-5; perhaps TRBD1 as D (6 bases). The CDR3 has 14 residues. Germline V gives CDR1 MGHDK, CDR2 SYGVNS. Trimming pared 3 bases from V and 4 bases from J, leaving 10 bases between.

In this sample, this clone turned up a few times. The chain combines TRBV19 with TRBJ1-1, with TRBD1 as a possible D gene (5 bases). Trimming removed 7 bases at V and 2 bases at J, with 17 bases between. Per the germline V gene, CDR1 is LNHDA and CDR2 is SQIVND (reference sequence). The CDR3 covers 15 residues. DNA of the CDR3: TGTGCCAGTAATCCCCGTGGAGGGGTCAACACTGAAGCTTTCTTT. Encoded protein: CASNPRGGVNTEAFF.

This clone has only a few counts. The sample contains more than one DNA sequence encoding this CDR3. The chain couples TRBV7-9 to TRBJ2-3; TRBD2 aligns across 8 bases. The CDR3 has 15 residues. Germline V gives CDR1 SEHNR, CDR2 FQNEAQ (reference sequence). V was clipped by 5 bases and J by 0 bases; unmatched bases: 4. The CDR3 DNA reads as TGTGCCAGCAGCCACAGCGGGGGAAGCACAGATACGCAGTATTTT. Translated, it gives CASSHSGGSTDTQYF.

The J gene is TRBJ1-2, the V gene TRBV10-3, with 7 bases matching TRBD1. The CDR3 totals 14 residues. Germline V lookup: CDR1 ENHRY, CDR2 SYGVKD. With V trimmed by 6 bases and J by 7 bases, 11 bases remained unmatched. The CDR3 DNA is TGTGCCATCAGAGGTGACAGGGCTTTTTCTGGCTACACCTTC. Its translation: CAIRGDRAFSGYTF.

CDR3 residues: CASSGLAEYNEQFF. The CDR3 coding sequence is TGCGCCAGCAGTGGACTAGCGGAGTACAATGAGCAGTTCTTC. The rearrangement uses TRBV10-2 and TRBJ2-1, with TRBD2 identical over 9 bases. V was pared by 4 bases and J by 4 bases, with 2 bases of the junction left unmatched. CDR1 and CDR2 from the germline V gene are WSHSY and SAAADI. CDR3 length: 14 residues.

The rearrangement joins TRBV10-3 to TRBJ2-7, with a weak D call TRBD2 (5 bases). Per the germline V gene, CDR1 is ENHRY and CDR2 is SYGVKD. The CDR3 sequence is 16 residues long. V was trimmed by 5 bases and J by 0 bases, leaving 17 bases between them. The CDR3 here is CAISLKAGPSSYEQYF. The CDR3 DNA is TGTGCCATCAGTCTCAAGGCGGGTCCAAGCTCCTACGAGCAGTACTTC.

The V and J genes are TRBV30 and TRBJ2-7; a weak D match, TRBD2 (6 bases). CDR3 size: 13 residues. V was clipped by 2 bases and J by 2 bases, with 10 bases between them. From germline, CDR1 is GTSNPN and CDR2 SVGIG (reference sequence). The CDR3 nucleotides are TGTGCCTGGAGTCCGGGACTCCCCTACGAGCAGTACTTC. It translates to CAWSPGLPYEQYF.